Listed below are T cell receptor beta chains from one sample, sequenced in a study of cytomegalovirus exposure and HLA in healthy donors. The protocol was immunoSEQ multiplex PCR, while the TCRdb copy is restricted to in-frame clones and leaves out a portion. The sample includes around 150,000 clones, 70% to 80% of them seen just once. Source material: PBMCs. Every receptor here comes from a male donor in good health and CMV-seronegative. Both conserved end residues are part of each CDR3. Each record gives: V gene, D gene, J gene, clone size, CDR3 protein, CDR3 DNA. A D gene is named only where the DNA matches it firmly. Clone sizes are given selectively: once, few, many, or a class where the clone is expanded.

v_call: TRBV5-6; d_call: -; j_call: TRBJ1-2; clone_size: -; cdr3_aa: CASSLWEQRPYGYTF; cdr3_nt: TGTGCCAGCAGCTTGTGGGAACAGCGGCCATATGGCTACACCTTC
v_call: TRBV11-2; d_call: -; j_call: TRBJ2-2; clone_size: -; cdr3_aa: CASSFRTGELFF; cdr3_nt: TGTGCCAGCAGCTTCCGTACCGGGGAGCTGTTTTTT
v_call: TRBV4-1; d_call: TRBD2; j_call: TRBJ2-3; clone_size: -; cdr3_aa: CASSPPPLPRLAGGRAQYF; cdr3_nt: TGCGCCAGCAGCCCTCCCCCACTCCCCAGACTAGCGGGGGGGAGGGCGCAGTATTTT
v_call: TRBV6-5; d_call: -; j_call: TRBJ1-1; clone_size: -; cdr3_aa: CASSYWQGGFTEAFF; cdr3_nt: TGTGCCAGCAGTTATTGGCAGGGCGGTTTCACTGAAGCTTTCTTT
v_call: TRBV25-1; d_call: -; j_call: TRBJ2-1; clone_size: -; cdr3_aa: CASSEYSTRGLGQFF; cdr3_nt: TGTGCCAGCAGTGAATATTCCACCAGGGGCCTTGGGCAGTTCTTC
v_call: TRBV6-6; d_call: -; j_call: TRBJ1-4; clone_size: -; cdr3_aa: CASSYAQGANEKLFF; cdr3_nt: TGTGCCAGCAGTTACGCTCAAGGGGCTAATGAAAAACTGTTTTTT
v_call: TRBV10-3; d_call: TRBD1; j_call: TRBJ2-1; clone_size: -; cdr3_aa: CAISAGLIQGNEQFF; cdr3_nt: TGTGCCATCAGTGCGGGTTTAATACAGGGGAACGAGCAGTTCTTC
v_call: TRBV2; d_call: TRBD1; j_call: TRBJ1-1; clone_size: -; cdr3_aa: CAIKTLTGLNTEAFF; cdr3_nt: TGTGCCATAAAAACTTTGACAGGGTTGAACACTGAAGCTTTCTTT
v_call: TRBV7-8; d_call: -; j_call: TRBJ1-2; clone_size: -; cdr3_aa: CASSLARAGRDGYTF; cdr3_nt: TGTGCCAGCAGCTTAGCGCGAGCCGGGAGGGATGGCTACACCTTC
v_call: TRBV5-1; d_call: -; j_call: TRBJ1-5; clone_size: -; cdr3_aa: CASSLAGMFGQPQHF; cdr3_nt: TGCGCCAGCAGCTTGGCGGGGATGTTTGGCCAGCCCCAGCATTTT
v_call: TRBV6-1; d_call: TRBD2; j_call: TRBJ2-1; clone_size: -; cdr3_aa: CASSVHLAGGYNEQFF; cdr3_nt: TGTGCCAGCAGTGTACATCTAGCGGGGGGATACAATGAGCAGTTCTTC
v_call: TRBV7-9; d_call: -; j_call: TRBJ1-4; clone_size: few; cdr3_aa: CASSLVKGLNEKLFF; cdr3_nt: TGTGCCAGCAGCTTAGTGAAGGGGCTTAATGAAAAACTGTTTTTT
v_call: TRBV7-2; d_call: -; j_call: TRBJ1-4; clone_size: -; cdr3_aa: CASSLRGSNEKLFF; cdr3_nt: TGTGCCAGCAGCTTAAGGGGTAGTAATGAAAAACTGTTTTTT
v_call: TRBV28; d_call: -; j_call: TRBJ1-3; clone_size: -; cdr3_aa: CASSSTRALNF; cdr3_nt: TGTGCCAGCAGTTCGACCAGGGCCCTCAATTTT
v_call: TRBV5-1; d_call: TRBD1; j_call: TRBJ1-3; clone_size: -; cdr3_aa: CASSQQGNRNTIYF; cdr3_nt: TGCGCCAGCAGCCAACAGGGGAATAGAAACACCATATATTTT
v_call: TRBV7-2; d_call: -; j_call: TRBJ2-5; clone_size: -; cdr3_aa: CASSPYGETQYF; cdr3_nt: TGTGCCAGCAGCCCGTACGGGGAGACCCAGTACTTC
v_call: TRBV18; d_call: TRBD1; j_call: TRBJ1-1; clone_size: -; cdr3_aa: CASSPQQGAFLTEAFF; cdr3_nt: TGTGCCAGCTCGCCACAACAGGGGGCGTTTCTCACTGAAGCTTTCTTT
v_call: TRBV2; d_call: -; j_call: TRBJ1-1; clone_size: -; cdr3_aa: CASSERSMNTEAFF; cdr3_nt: TGTGCCAGCAGTGAGAGGTCGATGAACACTGAAGCTTTCTTT
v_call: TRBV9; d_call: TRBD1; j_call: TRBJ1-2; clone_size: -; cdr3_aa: CASSEGAREVYGYTF; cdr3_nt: TGTGCCAGCAGCGAGGGGGCTCGGGAAGTCTATGGCTACACCTTC
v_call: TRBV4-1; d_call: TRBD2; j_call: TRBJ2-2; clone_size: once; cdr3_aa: CASASWGRAGELFF; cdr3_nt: TGCGCCAGCGCCTCTTGGGGGAGGGCCGGGGAGCTGTTTTTT
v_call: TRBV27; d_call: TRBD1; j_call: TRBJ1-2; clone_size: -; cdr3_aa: CASSSISDRGLVYGYTF; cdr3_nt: TGTGCCAGCAGTTCCATCTCGGACAGGGGGCTTGTCTATGGCTACACCTTC
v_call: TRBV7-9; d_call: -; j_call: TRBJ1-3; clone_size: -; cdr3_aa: CASSPTPRPISGNTIYF; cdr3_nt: TGTGCCAGCAGCCCGACCCCCAGGCCAATCTCTGGAAACACCATATATTTT
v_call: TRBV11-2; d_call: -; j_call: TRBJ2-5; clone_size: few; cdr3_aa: CASSWWERETQYF; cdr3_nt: TGTGCCAGCAGCTGGTGGGAGAGGGAGACCCAGTACTTC
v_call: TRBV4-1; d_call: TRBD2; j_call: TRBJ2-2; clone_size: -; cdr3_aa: CASSQERLAGGPRTGELFF; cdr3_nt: TGCGCCAGCAGCCAAGAACGACTAGCGGGGGGGCCAAGGACCGGGGAGCTGTTTTTT
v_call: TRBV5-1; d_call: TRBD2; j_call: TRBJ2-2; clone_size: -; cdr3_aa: CASSLGLAGPGELFF; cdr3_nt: TGCGCCAGCAGCTTGGGGCTAGCGGGACCCGGGGAGCTGTTTTTT
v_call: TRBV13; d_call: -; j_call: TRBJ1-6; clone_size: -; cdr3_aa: CASNRRGSPLHF; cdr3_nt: TGTGCCAGCAACCGAAGGGGTTCACCCCTCCACTTT
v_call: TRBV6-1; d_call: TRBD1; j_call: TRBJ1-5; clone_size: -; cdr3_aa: CASSAVGPGQASNQPQHF; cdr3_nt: TGTGCCAGCAGTGCCGTCGGCCCCGGACAGGCGAGCAATCAGCCCCAGCATTTT
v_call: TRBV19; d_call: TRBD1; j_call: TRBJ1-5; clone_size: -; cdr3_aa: CASSNPGQSQPQHF; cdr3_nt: TGTGCCAGTAGTAATCCGGGACAGTCTCAGCCCCAGCATTTT
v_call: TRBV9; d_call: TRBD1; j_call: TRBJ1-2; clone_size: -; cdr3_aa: CASSASDRGNYGYTF; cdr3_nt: TGTGCCAGCAGCGCCTCAGACAGGGGAAACTATGGCTACACCTTC
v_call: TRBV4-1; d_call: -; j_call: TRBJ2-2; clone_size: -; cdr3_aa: CASSQGGGRALLGTGELFF; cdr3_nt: TGCGCCAGCAGCCAAGGGGGGGGCAGGGCCCTCTTGGGCACCGGGGAGCTGTTTTTT
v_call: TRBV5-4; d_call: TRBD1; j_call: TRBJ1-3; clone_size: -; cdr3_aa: CASSHDRGPGNTIYF; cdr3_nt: TGTGCCAGCAGCCACGACAGGGGGCCAGGAAACACCATATATTTT
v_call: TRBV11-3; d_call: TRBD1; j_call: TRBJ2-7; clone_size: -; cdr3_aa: CASSPGQEYEQYF; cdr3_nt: TGTGCCAGCAGCCCGGGACAGGAATACGAGCAGTACTTC
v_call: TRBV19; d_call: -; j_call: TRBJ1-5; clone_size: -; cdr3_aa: CASSGQTNQPQHF; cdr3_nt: TGTGCCAGTAGTGGACAAACAAATCAGCCCCAGCATTTT
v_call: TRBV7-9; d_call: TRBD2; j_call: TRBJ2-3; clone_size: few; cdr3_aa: CASSLYSGANTDTQYF; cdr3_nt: TGTGCCAGCAGCTTGTATAGCGGGGCGAACACAGATACGCAGTATTTT
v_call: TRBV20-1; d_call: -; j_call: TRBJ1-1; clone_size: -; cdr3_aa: CSATQGAEAFF; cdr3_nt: TGCAGTGCTACACAGGGCGCTGAAGCTTTCTTT
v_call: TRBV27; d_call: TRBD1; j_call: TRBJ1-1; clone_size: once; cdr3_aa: CASSVQGRGTEAFF; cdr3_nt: TGTGCCAGCAGTGTACAGGGGCGGGGCACTGAAGCTTTCTTT
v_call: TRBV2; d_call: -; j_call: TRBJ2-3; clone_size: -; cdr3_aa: CASSGQTPPATQYF; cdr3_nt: TGTGCCAGCAGTGGACAGACTCCTCCCGCTACGCAGTATTTT
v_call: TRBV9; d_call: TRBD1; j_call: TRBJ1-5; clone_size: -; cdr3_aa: CASSVGPGGPQHF; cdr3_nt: TGTGCCAGCAGCGTAGGTCCAGGGGGTCCCCAGCATTTT
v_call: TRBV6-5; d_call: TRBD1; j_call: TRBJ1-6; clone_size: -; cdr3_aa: CASRRQGYSPLHF; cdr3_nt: TGTGCCAGCAGACGACAGGGGTATTCACCCCTCCACTTT
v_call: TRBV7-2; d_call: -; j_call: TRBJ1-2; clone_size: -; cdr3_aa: CASSLGQGTYGYTF; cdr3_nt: TGTGCCAGCAGCTTAGGGCAGGGGACCTATGGCTACACCTTC
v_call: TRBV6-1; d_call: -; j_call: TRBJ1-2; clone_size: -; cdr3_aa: CASSEAGQVDYGYTF; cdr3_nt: TGTGCCAGCAGTGAAGCGGGCCAGGTTGACTATGGCTACACCTTC
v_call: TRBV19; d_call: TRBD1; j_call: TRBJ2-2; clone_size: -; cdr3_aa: CASKDRGTGELFF; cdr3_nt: TGTGCCAGTAAGGACAGGGGGACCGGGGAGCTGTTTTTT
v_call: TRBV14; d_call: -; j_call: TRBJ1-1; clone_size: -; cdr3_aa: CASSQDKGIRGIPTNGAFF; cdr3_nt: TGTGCCAGCAGCCAAGATAAGGGGATTCGTGGGATTCCTACCAACGGGGCTTTCTTT
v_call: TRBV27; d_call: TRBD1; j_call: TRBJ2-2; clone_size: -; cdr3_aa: CASRTPRTGTGGTGELFF; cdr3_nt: TGTGCCAGCAGAACACCTAGAACCGGGACAGGGGGCACCGGGGAGCTGTTTTTT
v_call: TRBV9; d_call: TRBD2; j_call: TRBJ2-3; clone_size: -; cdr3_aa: CASSVEGGSGGRTDTQYF; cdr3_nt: TGTGCCAGCAGCGTCGAGGGGGGGAGCGGGGGCCGCACAGATACGCAGTATTTT
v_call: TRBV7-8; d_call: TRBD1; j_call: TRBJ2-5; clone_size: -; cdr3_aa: CASSLDRGWETQYF; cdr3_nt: TGTGCCAGCAGCTTAGACAGGGGTTGGGAGACCCAGTACTTC
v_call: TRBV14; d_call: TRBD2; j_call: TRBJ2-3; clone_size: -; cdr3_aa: CASSQTGLAGRTDTQYF; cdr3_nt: TGTGCCAGCAGCCAAACCGGACTAGCGGGCCGCACAGATACGCAGTATTTT
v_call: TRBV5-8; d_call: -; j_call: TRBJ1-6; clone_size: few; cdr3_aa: CASSFRPGVSSPLHF; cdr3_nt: TGTGCCAGCAGCTTTAGGCCGGGGGTCAGTTCACCCCTCCACTTT
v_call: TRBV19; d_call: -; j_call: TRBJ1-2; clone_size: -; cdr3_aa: CASNKAGRVSDGYTF; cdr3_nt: TGTGCCAGTAATAAGGCTGGGCGGGTGAGTGATGGCTACACCTTC
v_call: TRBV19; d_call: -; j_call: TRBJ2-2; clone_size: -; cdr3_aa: CASSIGRLTGELFF; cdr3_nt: TGTGCCAGTAGTATAGGGCGGCTCACCGGGGAGCTGTTTTTT
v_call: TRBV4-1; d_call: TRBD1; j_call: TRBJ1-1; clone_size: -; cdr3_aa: CASSHSGTGVNTEAFF; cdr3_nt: TGCGCCAGCAGCCACAGTGGGACAGGGGTGAACACTGAAGCTTTCTTT
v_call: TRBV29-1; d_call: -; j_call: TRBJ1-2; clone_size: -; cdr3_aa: CSVERQGRKGYTF; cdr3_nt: TGCAGCGTTGAACGGCAGGGGAGAAAAGGCTACACCTTC
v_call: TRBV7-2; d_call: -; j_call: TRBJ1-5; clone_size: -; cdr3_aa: CASSLRRGNQPQHF; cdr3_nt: TGTGCCAGCAGCTTACGCAGGGGCAATCAGCCCCAGCATTTT